These 8 T cell receptor beta chains were all obtained from the same sample, sequenced in a study of blood T cell repertoires in COVID-19. The assay was immunoSEQ multiplex PCR, and TCRdb's table has in-frame clones only and misses some. The sample has roughly 140,000 clones, about 87% seen once. The sample consisted of peripheral blood. The receptors shown here come from a woman aged 45 to 65 with acute or convalescent COVID-19.

The gene calls are TRBV12-3 or TRBV12-4 and TRBJ1-6, with unresolved D. The CDR3 loop spans 12 amino acids. V was cut by 7 bases and J by 7 bases, with 8 bases left in between. The CDR3 here is CASTEPNSPLHF. DNA for the CDR3: TGTGCCAGCACCGAGCCCAATTCACCCCTCCACTTT.

This chain joins TRBV12-3 or TRBV12-4 and TRBJ2-7; weak D call: TRBD2 (5 bases). V dropped 3 bases and J dropped 2 bases, with 8 bases sitting between them. There are 13 residues in the CDR3. CDR3 loop: CASSFERTYEQYF. The CDR3 region has the DNA TGTGCCAGCAGTTTTGAGCGGACCTACGAGCAGTACTTC.

The genes are TRBV5-1 and TRBJ1-2, with 9 bases fitting TRBD1. CDR1 and CDR2 from the germline V gene are SGHRS and YFSETQ. The CDR3 is made up of 17 amino acids. V was pared by 0 bases and J by 0 bases, with 6 bases of the junction left unmatched. CDR3 bases: TGCGCCAGCAGCTTGGCCGGGACAGGGTCCGCTAACTATGGCTACACCTTC. As protein: CASSLAGTGSANYGYTF.

This chain links TRBV20-1 with TRBJ1-1, with no clear D. Germline lookup yields CDR1 DFQATT and CDR2 SNEGSKA (reference sequence). The V end lost 4 bases, the J end lost 10 bases, and 16 bases lay between the germline ends. The CDR3 consists of 12 residues. The CDR3 loop is CSAIDPGLGAFF. CDR3 nucleotide sequence: TGCAGTGCTATTGATCCGGGTCTCGGAGCTTTCTTT.

V is TRBV18 and J is TRBJ2-7; D call uncertain. The CDR3 covers 13 residues. With 3 bases removed from V and 4 bases from J, the gap between germline ends came to 10 bases. Germline V CDR1 and CDR2: KGHSH, LQKENI. CDR3 DNA sequence: TGTGCCAGCTCACCGCCCGACTCTTACGAGCAGTACTTC. This gives the protein CASSPPDSYEQYF.

The chain carries TRBV7-2 and TRBJ1-1; TRBD1 matches 12 bases. V dropped 8 bases and J dropped 6; count of bases not matched to a gene: 10. The germline gives CDR1 SGHTA, CDR2 FQGNSA. The CDR3 is made up of 15 amino acids. Here the CDR3 reads CASLRTGTGGPEAFF. The DNA of the CDR3 is TGTGCCAGCTTAAGAACTGGGACAGGGGGCCCTGAAGCTTTCTTT.

V usage is TRBV6-5 and J usage is TRBJ1-2; D is possibly TRBD1 (6 bases). V dropped 7 bases and J dropped 5 bases, with 14 bases sitting between them. Germline CDR1 MNHEY, CDR2 SVGAGI. There are 13 residues in the CDR3. The CDR3 nucleotides read TGTGCCAGCACCGATACAGGGCTTTATGGCTACACCTTC. Translated, it gives CASTDTGLYGYTF.

V usage is TRBV24-1 and J usage is TRBJ1-5; D remains unclear. Germline lookup yields CDR1 KGHDR and CDR2 SFDVKD. This CDR3 spans 15 amino acids. The V gene lost 3 bases and the J gene lost 2 bases, with 10 bases spanning the gap. CDR3 loop: CATSDARRGNQPQHF. The CDR3 DNA sequence: TGTGCCACCAGTGATGCCAGGAGGGGCAATCAGCCCCAGCATTTT.